The sequence of this T cell receptor (beta chain) was determined in a study of T-cell memory formation after mild COVID-19. General observations from the study: Most CD4+ clones that shrank were in CM and EM, while CD8+ ones turned up in EMRA. Contracting clones, day 15 to 85, had balanced CD4/CD8, and later expanders favored CD4+.

With constant-segment primers, 5'RACE yielded cDNA libraries of TCR alpha and TCR beta that carried sample barcodes and UMIs. TCRdb redid the calling of the 5' RACE reads with MiXCR, one entry per CDR3 protein. The profile shows approximately 340,000 distinct CDR3 sequences, 10% to 15% of them singletons. A remark on this clonotype: What it binds is not known.

V gave up 4 bases and J gave up 8 bases, with 12 bases separating them. The CDR3 is 13 amino acids. This receptor was identified in a man aged 18 to 35 who had mild COVID-19 (a few samples of this study predate the infection). Cell type and time point are not known. The rearrangement uses TRBV12-3 or TRBV12-4 and TRBJ2-1; D is undetermined. Sequenced input: PBMCs or a T cell subset sorted from them (not recorded which). DNA of the CDR3: TGTGCCAGCAGTTATGGGCCGGGCGATGAGCAGTTCTTC. This encodes CASSYGPGDEQFF.